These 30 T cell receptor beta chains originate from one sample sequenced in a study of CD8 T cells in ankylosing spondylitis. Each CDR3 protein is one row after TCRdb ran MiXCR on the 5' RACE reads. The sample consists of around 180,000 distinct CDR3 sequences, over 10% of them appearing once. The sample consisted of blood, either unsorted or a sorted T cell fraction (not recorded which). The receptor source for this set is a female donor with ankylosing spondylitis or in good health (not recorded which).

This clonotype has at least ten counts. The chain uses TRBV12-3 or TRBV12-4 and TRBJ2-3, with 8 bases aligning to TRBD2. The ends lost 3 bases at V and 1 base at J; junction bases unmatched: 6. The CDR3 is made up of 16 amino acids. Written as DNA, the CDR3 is TGTGCCAGCAGTTTCGCGGCGGGAGGTCGCACAGATACGCAGTATTTT. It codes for CASSFAAGGRTDTQYF.

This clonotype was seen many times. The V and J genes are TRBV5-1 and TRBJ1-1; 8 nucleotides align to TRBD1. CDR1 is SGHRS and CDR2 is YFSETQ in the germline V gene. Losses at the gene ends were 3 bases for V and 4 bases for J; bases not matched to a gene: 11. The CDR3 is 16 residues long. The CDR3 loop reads CASSWDSRGRGTEAFF. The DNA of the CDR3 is TGCGCCAGCAGCTGGGACTCCAGGGGGCGCGGCACTGAAGCTTTCTTT.

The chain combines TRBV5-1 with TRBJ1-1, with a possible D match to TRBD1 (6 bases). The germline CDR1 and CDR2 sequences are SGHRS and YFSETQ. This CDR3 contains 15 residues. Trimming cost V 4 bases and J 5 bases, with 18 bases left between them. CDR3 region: CASSPSRGGGTEAFF. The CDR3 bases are TGCGCCAGCAGCCCCAGCAGGGGTGGTGGGACTGAAGCTTTCTTT.

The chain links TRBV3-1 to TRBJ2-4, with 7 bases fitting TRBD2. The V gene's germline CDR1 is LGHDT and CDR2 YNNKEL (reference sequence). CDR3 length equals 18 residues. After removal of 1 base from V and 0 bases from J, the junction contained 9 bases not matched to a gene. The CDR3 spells CASSQGYRLAEAKNIQYF. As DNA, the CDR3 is TGTGCCAGCAGCCAAGGGTATAGGCTAGCGGAAGCCAAAAACATTCAGTACTTC.

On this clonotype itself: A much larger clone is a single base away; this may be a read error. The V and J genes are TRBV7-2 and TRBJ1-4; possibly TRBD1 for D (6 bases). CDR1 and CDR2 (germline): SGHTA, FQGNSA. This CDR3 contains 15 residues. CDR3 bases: TGTGCCAGCAGCCCTCGGTCAGGGGCTAATGCAAAACTGTTTTTT. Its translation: CASSPRSGANAKLFF.

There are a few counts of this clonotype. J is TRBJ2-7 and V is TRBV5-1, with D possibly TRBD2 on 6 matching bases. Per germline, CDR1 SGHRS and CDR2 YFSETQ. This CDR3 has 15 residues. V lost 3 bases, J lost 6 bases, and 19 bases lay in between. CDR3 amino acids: CASSSWTGEYPEQYF. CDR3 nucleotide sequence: TGCGCCAGCAGCTCGTGGACGGGAGAGTATCCCGAGCAGTACTTC.

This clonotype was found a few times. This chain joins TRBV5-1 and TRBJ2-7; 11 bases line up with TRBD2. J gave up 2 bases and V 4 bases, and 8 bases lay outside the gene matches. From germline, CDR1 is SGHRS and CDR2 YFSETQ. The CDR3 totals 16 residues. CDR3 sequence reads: CASSRQGLAETYEQYF. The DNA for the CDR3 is TGCGCCAGCAGCCGACAGGGACTAGCGGAGACCTACGAGCAGTACTTC.

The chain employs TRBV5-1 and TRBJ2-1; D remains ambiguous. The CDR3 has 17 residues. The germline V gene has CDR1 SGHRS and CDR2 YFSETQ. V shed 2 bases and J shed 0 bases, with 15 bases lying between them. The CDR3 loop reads CASSFSISPSSYNEQFF. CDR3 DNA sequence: TGCGCCAGCAGCTTTTCTATTTCCCCCAGCTCCTACAATGAGCAGTTCTTC.

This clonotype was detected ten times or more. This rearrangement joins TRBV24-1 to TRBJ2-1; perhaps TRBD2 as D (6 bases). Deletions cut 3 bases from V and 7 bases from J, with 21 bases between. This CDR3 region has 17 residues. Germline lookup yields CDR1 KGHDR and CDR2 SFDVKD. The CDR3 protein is CATSDPVGTGEGNEQFF. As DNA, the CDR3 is TGTGCCACCAGTGATCCGGTAGGTACGGGAGAGGGGAATGAGCAGTTCTTC.

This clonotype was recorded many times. CDR3 coding DNA: TGTGCCAGCAGCGTAGAGTCAGAAGAGACCCAGTACTTC. It specifies CASSVESEETQYF. This chain joins TRBV9 and TRBJ2-5; D unresolved. Trimming removed 0 bases at V and 3 bases at J, with 6 bases between. The CDR3 has 13 amino acids. The V gene's germline CDR1 is SGDLS and CDR2 YYNGEE. The complete variable domain, with remaining parts taken from reference TRBV9 and TRBJ2-5, reads DSGVTQTPKHLITATGQRVTLRCSPRSGDLSVYWYQQSLDQGLQFLIQYYNGEERAKGNILERFSAQQFPDLHSELNLSSLELGDSALYFCASSVESEETQYFGPGTRLLVL.

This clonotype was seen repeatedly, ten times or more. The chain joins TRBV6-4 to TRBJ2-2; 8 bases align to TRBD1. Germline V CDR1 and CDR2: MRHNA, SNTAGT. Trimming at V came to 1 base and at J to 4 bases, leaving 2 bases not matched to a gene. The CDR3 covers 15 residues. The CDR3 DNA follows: TGTGCCAGCAGTGACTTGACAGGGGTCACCGGGGAGCTGTTTTTT. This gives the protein CASSDLTGVTGELFF.

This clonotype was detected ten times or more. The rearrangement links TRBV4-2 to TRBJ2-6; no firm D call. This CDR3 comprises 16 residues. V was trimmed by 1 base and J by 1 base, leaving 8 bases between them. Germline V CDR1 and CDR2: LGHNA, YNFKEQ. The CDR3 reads CASSQVGRSGANVLTF. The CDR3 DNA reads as TGTGCCAGCAGCCAAGTTGGAAGGTCTGGGGCCAACGTCCTGACTTTC.

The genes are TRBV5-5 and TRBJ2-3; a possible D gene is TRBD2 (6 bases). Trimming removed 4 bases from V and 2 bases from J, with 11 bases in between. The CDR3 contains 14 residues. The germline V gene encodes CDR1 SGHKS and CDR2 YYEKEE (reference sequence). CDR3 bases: TGTGCCAGCAGCCGGGGACTTATCACAGATACGCAGTATTTT. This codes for CASSRGLITDTQYF.

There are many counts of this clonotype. CDR3 sequence (DNA): TGCAGTGCTAGAGAGAACGTACTTGAAAAACTGTTTTTT. Protein sequence: CSARENVLEKLFF. The chain employs TRBV20-1 and TRBJ1-4; D not certain. This CDR3 has 13 residues. Trimming shortened V by 0 bases and J by 7 bases, and 9 bases separated the two germline ends. In germline, CDR1 is DFQATT, CDR2 SNEGSKA (reference sequence).

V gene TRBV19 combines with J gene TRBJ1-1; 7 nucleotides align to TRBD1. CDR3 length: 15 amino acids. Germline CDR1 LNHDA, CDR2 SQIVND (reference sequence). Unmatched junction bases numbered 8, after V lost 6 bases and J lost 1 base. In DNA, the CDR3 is TGTGCCAGTAGAGCCTCCGGGACAGCGAACACTGAAGCTTTCTTT. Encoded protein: CASRASGTANTEAFF.

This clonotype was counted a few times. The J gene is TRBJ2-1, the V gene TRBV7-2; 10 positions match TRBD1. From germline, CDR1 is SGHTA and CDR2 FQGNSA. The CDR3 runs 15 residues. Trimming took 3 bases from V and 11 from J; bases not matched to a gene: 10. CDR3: CASSFRQGANSKQFF. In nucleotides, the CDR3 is TGTGCCAGCAGCTTTAGACAGGGGGCTAATAGTAAGCAGTTCTTC. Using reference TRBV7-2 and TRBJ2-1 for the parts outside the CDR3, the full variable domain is GAGVSQSPSNKVTEKGKDVELRCDPISGHTALYWYRQSLGQGLEFLIYFQGNSAPDKSGLPSDRFSAERTGGSVSTLTIQRTQQEDSAVYLCASSFRQGANSKQFFGPGTRLTVL.

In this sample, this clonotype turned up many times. Here the CDR3 DNA reads TGCAGTGCTAGACGTGGACTAGCGGGAAACCAAGAGACCCAGTACTTC. The encoded protein is CSARRGLAGNQETQYF. The chain has TRBV20-1 and TRBJ2-5; 12 positions agree with TRBD2. The CDR3 spans 16 residues. V trimming: 2 bases; J trimming: 0 bases; junction bases outside the gene matches: 4. Germline lookup yields CDR1 DFQATT and CDR2 SNEGSKA (reference sequence).

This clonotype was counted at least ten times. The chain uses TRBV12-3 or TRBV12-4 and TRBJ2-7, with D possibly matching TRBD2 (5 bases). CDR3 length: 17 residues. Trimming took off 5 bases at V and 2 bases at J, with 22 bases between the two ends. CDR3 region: CASSPQPVERVTYEQYF. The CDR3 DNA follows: TGTGCCAGCAGTCCCCAGCCGGTCGAGAGGGTGACCTACGAGCAGTACTTC.

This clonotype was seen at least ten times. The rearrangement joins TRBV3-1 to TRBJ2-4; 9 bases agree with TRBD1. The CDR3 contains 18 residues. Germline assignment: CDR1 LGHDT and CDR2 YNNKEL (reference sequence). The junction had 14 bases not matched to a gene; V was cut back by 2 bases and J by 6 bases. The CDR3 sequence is CASSQTSGTGLGGNIQYF. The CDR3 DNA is TGTGCCAGCAGCCAAACTTCCGGGACAGGGCTAGGAGGAAACATTCAGTACTTC.

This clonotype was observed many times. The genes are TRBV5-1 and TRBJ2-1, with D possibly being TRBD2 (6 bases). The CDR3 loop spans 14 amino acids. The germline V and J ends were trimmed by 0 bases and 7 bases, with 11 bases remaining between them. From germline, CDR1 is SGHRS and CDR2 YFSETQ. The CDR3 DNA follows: TGCGCCAGCAGCTTGGGGACTACTGGGAATGAGCAGTTCTTC. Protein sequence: CASSLGTTGNEQFF.

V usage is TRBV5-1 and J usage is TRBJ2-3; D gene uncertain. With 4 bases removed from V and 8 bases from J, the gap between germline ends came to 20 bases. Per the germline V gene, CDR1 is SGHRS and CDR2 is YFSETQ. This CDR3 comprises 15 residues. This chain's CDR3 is CASSTANLVQATQYF. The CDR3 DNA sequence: TGCGCCAGCAGCACAGCAAATTTAGTTCAAGCTACGCAGTATTTT.

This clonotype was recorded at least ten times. The CDR3 DNA sequence: TGCAGTGCTAGAGTGGGGGCTAAAAACCCCTACGAGCAGTACTTC. Its protein is CSARVGAKNPYEQYF. The chain has TRBV20-1 and TRBJ2-7, with a possible D match to TRBD1 (6 bases). CDR3 length equals 15 residues. V was trimmed by 1 base and J by 2 bases, leaving 15 bases between them. Germline V CDR1 and CDR2: DFQATT, SNEGSKA (reference sequence).

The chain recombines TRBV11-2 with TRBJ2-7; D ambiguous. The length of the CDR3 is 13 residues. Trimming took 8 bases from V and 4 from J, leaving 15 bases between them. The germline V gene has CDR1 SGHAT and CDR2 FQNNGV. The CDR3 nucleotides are TGTGCCAGCTCCCGAATAGCTGGATACGAGCAGTACTTC. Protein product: CASSRIAGYEQYF.

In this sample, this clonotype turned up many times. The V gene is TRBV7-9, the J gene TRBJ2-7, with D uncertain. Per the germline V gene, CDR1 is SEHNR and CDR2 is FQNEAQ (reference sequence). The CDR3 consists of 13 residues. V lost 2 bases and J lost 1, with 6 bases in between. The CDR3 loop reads CASSLSASYEQYF. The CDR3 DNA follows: TGTGCCAGCAGCTTATCTGCTTCCTACGAGCAGTACTTC.

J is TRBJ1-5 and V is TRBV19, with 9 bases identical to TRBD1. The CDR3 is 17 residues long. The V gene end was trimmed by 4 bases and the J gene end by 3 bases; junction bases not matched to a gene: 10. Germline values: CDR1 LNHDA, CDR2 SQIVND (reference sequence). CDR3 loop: CASSTIGDREDNQPQHF. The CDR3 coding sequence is TGTGCCAGTAGTACAATAGGGGACAGGGAGGACAATCAGCCCCAGCATTTT. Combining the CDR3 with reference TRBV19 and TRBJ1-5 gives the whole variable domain DGGITQSPKYLFRKEGQNVTLSCEQNLNHDAMYWYRQDPGQGLRLIYYSQIVNDFQKGDIAEGYSVSREKKESFPLTVTSAQKNPTAFYLCASSTIGDREDNQPQHFGDGTRLSIL.

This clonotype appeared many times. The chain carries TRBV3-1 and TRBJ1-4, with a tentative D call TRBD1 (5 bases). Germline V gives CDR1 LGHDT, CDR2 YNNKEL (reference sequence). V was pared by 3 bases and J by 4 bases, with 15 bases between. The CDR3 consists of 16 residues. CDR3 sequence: CASSQGSGTGNEKLFF. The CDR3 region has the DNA TGTGCCAGCAGCCAGGGGTCGGGGACTGGTAATGAAAAACTGTTTTTT.

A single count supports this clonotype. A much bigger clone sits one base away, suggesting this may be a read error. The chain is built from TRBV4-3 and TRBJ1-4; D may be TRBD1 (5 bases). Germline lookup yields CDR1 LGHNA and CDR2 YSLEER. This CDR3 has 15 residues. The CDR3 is CASSQGGLRNVKLFF. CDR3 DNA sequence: TGCGCCAGCAGCCAAGGGGGGTTACGGAATGTAAAACTGTTTTTT.

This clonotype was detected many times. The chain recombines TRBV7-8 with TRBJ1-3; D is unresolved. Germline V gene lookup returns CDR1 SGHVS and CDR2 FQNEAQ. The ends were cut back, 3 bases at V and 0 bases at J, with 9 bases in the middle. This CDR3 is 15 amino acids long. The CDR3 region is CASSLTDSSGNTIYF. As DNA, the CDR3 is TGTGCCAGCAGCTTGACGGATAGCTCTGGAAACACCATATATTTT.

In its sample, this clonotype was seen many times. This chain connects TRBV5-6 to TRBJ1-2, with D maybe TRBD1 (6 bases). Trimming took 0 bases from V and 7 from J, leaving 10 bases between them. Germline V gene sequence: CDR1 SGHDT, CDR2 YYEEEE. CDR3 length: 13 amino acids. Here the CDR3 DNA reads TGTGCCAGCAGCTTGGCGGGGGCAGGTGGCTACACCTTC. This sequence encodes CASSLAGAGGYTF. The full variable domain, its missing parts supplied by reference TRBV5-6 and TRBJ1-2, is DAGVTQSPTHLIKTRGQQVTLRCSPKSGHDTVSWYQQALGQGPQFIFQYYEEEERQRGNFPDRFSGHQFPNYSSELNVNALLLGDSALYLCASSLAGAGGYTFGSGTRLTVV.

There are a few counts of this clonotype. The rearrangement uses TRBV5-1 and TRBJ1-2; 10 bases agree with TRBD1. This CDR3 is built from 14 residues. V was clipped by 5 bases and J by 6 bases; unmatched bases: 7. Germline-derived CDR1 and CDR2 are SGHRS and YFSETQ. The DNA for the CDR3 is TGCGCCAGCAGACCGGGACAGGGGCTAAATGGCTACACCTTC. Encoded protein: CASRPGQGLNGYTF.